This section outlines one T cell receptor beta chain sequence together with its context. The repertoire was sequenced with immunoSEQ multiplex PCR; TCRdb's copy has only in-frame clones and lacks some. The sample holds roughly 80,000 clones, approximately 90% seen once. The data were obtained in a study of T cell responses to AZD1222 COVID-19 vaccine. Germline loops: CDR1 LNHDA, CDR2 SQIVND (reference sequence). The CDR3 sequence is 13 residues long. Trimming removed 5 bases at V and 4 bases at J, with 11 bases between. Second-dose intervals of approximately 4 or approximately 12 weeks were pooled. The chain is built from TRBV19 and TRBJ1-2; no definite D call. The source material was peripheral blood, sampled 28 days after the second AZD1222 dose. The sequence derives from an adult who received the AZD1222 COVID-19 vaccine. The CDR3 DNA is TGTGCCAGTAGTCGAGACGGAACCTATGGCTACACCTTC. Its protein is CASSRDGTYGYTF.